These T cell receptor beta chains were read from a single sample in a study of T cell changes during pregnancy in multiple sclerosis. Measured with immunoSEQ multiplex PCR; TCRdb has only the in-frame clones, and not every one. The repertoire holds almost 50,000 clones, around 94% seen once, with roughly 0.32% in the top ten. The sequenced sample was CD4+ T cells from peripheral blood mononuclear cells, obtained in the third trimester of pregnancy. The receptors come from a female donor with multiple sclerosis, enrolled in a pregnancy study. The conserved cysteine and the conserved F or W are not part of the CDR3 here. The size of a clone is reported for some rows only, either as once, few or many, or as a class for expanded clones.

>TRBV5-6|TRBJ2-7|NA
ASSSIMDWYEQY
>TRBV11-2|TRBJ2-7|NA
ASSLAGGSHEQY
>TRBV11-3|TRBJ2-2|NA
ASSPGGANTGELF
>TRBV7-2|TRBJ2-3|NA
ASSLSVGQGADTQY
>TRBV7-9|TRBJ1-1|NA
ASSNRDSAKVSF
>TRBV5-1|TRBJ2-2|NA
ASSWSSGRTYTGELF
>TRBV29-1|TRBJ2-5|NA
SVEDTWGLRETQY
>TRBV9|TRBJ2-3|NA
ASSPSGLAGGITDTQY
>TRBV28|TRBJ1-2|NA
ASSPFWPPSNYGYT
>TRBV11-2|TRBJ2-7|NA
ASSQGSFGSGYEQY
>TRBV9|TRBJ1-1|NA
ASSVEGARNTEAF
>TRBV28|TRBJ1-1|NA
ASSLLYGTGREDTEAF
>TRBV19|TRBJ1-5|NA
ASNQGTKNQPQH
>TRBV5-5|TRBJ2-7|NA
ASSQGDRTYEQY
>TRBV28|TRBJ1-2|NA
ASSPPGTGGAYGYT
>TRBV27|TRBJ2-1|NA
ASSSEGLQHNEQF
>TRBV30|TRBJ2-1|NA
AWSQEGEQF
>TRBV7-2|TRBJ2-5|NA
ASSPEGTGGVETQY
>TRBV19|TRBJ1-1|NA
ASSDGQGLKAF
>TRBV27|TRBJ1-2|NA
ASSQRQGSALYGYT
>TRBV28|TRBJ1-5|NA
ASSYGTGVQPQH
>TRBV4-1|TRBJ2-7|NA
ASSQASGSGSDEQY
>TRBV11-2|TRBJ1-1|NA
ASSGQGLMNTEAF
>TRBV27|TRBJ2-3|NA
ASRRAGEGADTQY
>TRBV7-6|TRBJ2-7|NA
ASSPFEVQEQY
>TRBV5-1|TRBJ2-1|once
ASGVTSGTAEQF
>TRBV5-1|TRBJ1-2|NA
ASSSETGDYGYT
>TRBV6-1|TRBJ2-5|NA
ASRPVDRLETQY
>TRBV6-1|TRBJ2-5|NA
ASSMDRGPTKY
>TRBV15|TRBJ2-5|NA
ATSIVSSGPETQY
>TRBV18|TRBJ1-5|once
ASSQWTGGNQPQH
>TRBV7-6|TRBJ2-6|NA
ASSLGGVSSGANVLT
>TRBV12-1|TRBJ2-7|NA
ASSFAEAGSSYEQY
>TRBV7-9|TRBJ2-7|NA
ASSHISGSWYEQY
>TRBV19|TRBJ2-1|NA
ASQRGQNNNEQF
>TRBV5-1|TRBJ2-3|NA
ASSLAGSSTDTQY
>TRBV28|TRBJ2-7|NA
ASTLADYYEQY
>TRBV7-6|TRBJ1-1|NA
ASSFLTTHTQVGVNTEAF
>TRBV7-2|TRBJ2-5|NA
ASSLGALGQETQY
>TRBV10-2|TRBJ1-5|NA
ASRDSDNQPQH
>TRBV9|TRBJ2-5|once
ASSAQGLAGFMKETQY
>TRBV6-1|TRBJ1-5|NA
ASRSGWDQPQH
>TRBV30|TRBJ1-5|NA
AWSVQGAQPQH
>TRBV9|TRBJ1-1|NA
ASSPSTGIYTEAF
>TRBV2|TRBJ2-1|NA
ASRVDRADNEQF
>TRBV15|TRBJ2-1|once
ATSRDSLMAGDYNEQF
>TRBV2|TRBJ1-5|NA
ASRENRGNQPQH
>TRBV27|TRBJ1-5|NA
ASSGRTGSNQPQH
>TRBV28|TRBJ1-2|NA
ASSPPGTGGHGYT
>TRBV5-1|TRBJ2-7|NA
ASSLQTGRTYEQY
>TRBV11-3|TRBJ2-1|NA
ASSLGGTSSYNEQF
>TRBV28|TRBJ2-1|NA
ASIPSPRTGGYEQF
>TRBV28|TRBJ2-2|NA
ASETSGLAGGGTGELF
>TRBV27|TRBJ2-2|NA
ASSLGQGVPGELF